These 21 T cell receptor beta chains came from one sample sequenced in a study of blood T cell repertoires in COVID-19. The data were produced by immunoSEQ multiplex PCR, yet TCRdb's version contains in-frame clones alone and is incomplete. The profile shows more than 50,000 clones, about 81% of them singletons. Sequenced: peripheral blood. The receptors were gathered from a human donor in a cohort sampled during active COVID-19.

This clone is a singleton in its sample. The rearrangement links TRBV6-6 to TRBJ2-3; a possible D gene is TRBD1 (6 bases). The CDR3 has 13 amino acids. CDR1 is MNHNY and CDR2 is SVGAGI in the germline V gene (reference sequence). V lost 5 bases to trimming and J lost 3 bases, with 9 bases between them. CDR3 nucleotides: TGTGCCAGCAGTCGTCAGGGGACAGATACGCAGTATTTT. As protein: CASSRQGTDTQYF.

At least ten counts were recorded for this clone. The chain has TRBV9 and TRBJ1-1; 10 nucleotides line up with TRBD1. The trim removed 10 bases at V and 4 bases at J, leaving 13 bases unmatched. The CDR3 is 15 residues long. Per germline, CDR1 SGDLS and CDR2 YYNGEE. CDR3 coding DNA: TGTGCCGGAATGTCAGCCAGGACAGGGGGCACTGAAGCTTTCTTT. Translated, it gives CAGMSARTGGTEAFF.

This clone ranks as medium-sized. The chain uses TRBV7-6 and TRBJ2-7; weak D call: TRBD1 (6 bases). There are 13 residues in the CDR3. V was trimmed by 6 bases and J by 2 bases, leaving 11 bases between them. The germline V gene has CDR1 SGHVS and CDR2 FNYEAQ. This chain's CDR3 is CASRRTGTYEQYF. The DNA of the CDR3 is TGTGCCAGCAGGCGCACAGGGACCTACGAGCAGTACTTC.

The rearrangement uses TRBV14 and TRBJ2-6; unclear D gene. The CDR3 extends over 15 amino acids. Germline values: CDR1 SGHDN, CDR2 FVKESK. Trimming left V 4 bases short and J 3 bases short, with 10 bases between. The CDR3 coding sequence is TGTGCCAGCAGCCCCTATAGCAATGGGGCCAACGTCCTGACTTTC. It yields the protein CASSPYSNGANVLTF.

The chain carries TRBV6-5 and TRBJ2-7; D is undetermined. Germline CDR1 reads MNHEY; CDR2 reads SVGAGI. The CDR3 is 14 residues long. Trimming cost V 5 bases and J 3 bases, with 14 bases left between them. CDR3 in amino acids: CASSTAATGYEQYF. In DNA form, the CDR3 reads TGTGCCAGCAGTACGGCAGCGACGGGCTACGAGCAGTACTTC.

This clone was counted once. V is TRBV25-1 and J is TRBJ2-1, with 11 positions matching TRBD2. This CDR3 has 16 amino acids. Germline V lookup: CDR1 MGHDK, CDR2 SYGVNS. The ends lost 5 bases at V and 1 base at J; junction bases unmatched: 4. The CDR3 is CASSPSGGTSYNEQFF. CDR3 bases: TGTGCCAGCAGTCCTAGCGGGGGGACGTCCTACAATGAGCAGTTCTTC.

V usage is TRBV7-9 and J usage is TRBJ2-1; D gene uncertain. The V gene lost 0 bases and the J gene lost 10 bases, with 10 bases spanning the gap. The CDR3 sequence is 13 residues long. Germline CDR1 SEHNR, CDR2 FQNEAQ (reference sequence). The CDR3: CASSLADSREQFF. In nucleotides, the CDR3 is TGTGCCAGCAGCTTAGCAGATTCGCGGGAGCAGTTCTTC.

Here the CDR3 DNA reads TGTGCCAGCAGTACAGGACAGAGGATGAACACTGAAGCTTTCTTT. This encodes CASSTGQRMNTEAFF. The V call is TRBV6-5, the J call TRBJ1-1; D is perhaps TRBD1 (6 bases). The V end lost 5 bases, the J end lost 0 bases, and 13 bases lay between the germline ends. Germline CDR1 reads MNHEY; CDR2 reads SVGAGI. This CDR3 comprises 15 residues.

The chain links TRBV19 to TRBJ1-5; no firm D call. Germline V gene lookup returns CDR1 LNHDA and CDR2 SQIVND (reference sequence). The CDR3 runs to 11 residues. V shed 8 bases and J shed 12 bases, with 14 bases lying between them. The CDR3 region is CASAWQGGQHF. CDR3 in DNA: TGTGCCAGTGCCTGGCAAGGAGGCCAGCATTTT.

This clone was recorded only once. The chain links TRBV5-1 to TRBJ1-1; D is ambiguous. This CDR3 has 15 residues. The V gene's germline CDR1 is SGHRS and CDR2 YFSETQ. V was trimmed by 0 bases and J by 2 bases, leaving 11 bases between them. CDR3 region: CASSLASDINTEAFF. CDR3 bases: TGCGCCAGCAGCTTGGCTTCCGACATAAACACTGAAGCTTTCTTT.

This clone was counted only a few times. The CDR3 nucleotides read TGCAGCGTCCTCTTAGACAGGGGCCCTTCCTACAATGAGCAGTTCTTC. Translated: CSVLLDRGPSYNEQFF. The chain uses TRBV29-1 and TRBJ2-1; 8 bases are a match to TRBD1. With V trimmed by 6 bases and J by 1 base, 11 bases remained unmatched. The CDR3 loop spans 16 amino acids. Germline values: CDR1 SQVTM, CDR2 ANQGSEA.

In its sample, this clone was seen once. The J gene is TRBJ2-2, the V gene TRBV5-1, with D possibly matching TRBD2 (6 bases). This CDR3 spans 17 amino acids. The germline V gene has CDR1 SGHRS and CDR2 YFSETQ. Trimming stripped 4 bases from V and 0 bases from J, with 16 bases between. This chain's CDR3 is CASSRTAGTSNTGELFF. CDR3 nucleotide sequence: TGCGCCAGCAGCCGAACCGCCGGGACTTCGAACACCGGGGAGCTGTTTTTT.

The chain joins TRBV5-5 to TRBJ1-5; 8 bases line up with TRBD1. The CDR3 length is 17 residues. Germline CDR1 SGHKS, CDR2 YYEKEE (reference sequence). The J segment lost 1 base and the V segment lost 2 bases, leaving 8 bases of the junction unmatched. DNA for the CDR3: TGTGCCAGCAGCTTATTTGGACAGGGACGGAGCAATCAGCCCCAGCATTTT. This sequence encodes CASSLFGQGRSNQPQHF.

The chain joins TRBV13 to TRBJ2-5; D may be TRBD2 (7 bases). CDR3 length: 14 residues. Germline CDR1 is PRHDT and CDR2 is FYEKMQ (reference sequence). V was pared by 4 bases and J by 4 bases, with 13 bases between. The CDR3 DNA follows: TGTGCCAGCAGCTCCCTAGGGGGGGCAGAGACCCAGTACTTC. It specifies CASSSLGGAETQYF.

The chain employs TRBV29-1 and TRBJ2-7; 8 positions match TRBD1. From germline, CDR1 is SQVTM and CDR2 ANQGSEA. The V gene end was trimmed by 5 bases and the J gene end by 4 bases; junction bases not matched to a gene: 7. This CDR3 is 13 amino acids long. CDR3 in amino acids: CSVSGTGRYEQYF. The CDR3 nucleotides read TGCAGCGTTTCCGGGACAGGTCGATACGAGCAGTACTTC.

The rearrangement joins TRBV3-1 (or the pseudogene TRBV3-2) to TRBJ2-6, with D possibly matching TRBD1 (5 bases). Trimming removed 3 bases from V and 5 bases from J, with 14 bases in between. Germline CDR1 is LGHDT and CDR2 is YNNKEL (reference sequence). The CDR3 is made up of 16 amino acids. CDR3 loop: CASSQGPPLWANVLTF. CDR3 sequence (DNA): TGTGCCAGCAGCCAGGGGCCTCCGCTCTGGGCCAACGTCCTGACTTTC.

The chain joins TRBV6-6 to TRBJ2-7; D might be TRBD1 (6 bases). V lost 0 bases and J lost 2, with 14 bases in between. The CDR3 totals 16 residues. CDR1 and CDR2 (germline): MNHNY, SVGAGI (reference sequence). Here the CDR3 DNA reads TGTGCCAGCAGTTACTCGAAATCACAGGGTGCCTACGAGCAGTACTTC. Its protein product is CASSYSKSQGAYEQYF.

The chain combines TRBV3-1 (or the pseudogene TRBV3-2) with TRBJ2-5; TRBD2 might be the D (7 bases). V was clipped by 6 bases and J by 2 bases, with 16 bases between them. In germline, CDR1 is LGHDT, CDR2 YNNKEL (reference sequence). The CDR3 has 15 amino acids. CDR3 in DNA: TGTGCCAGCAGGCAGACCGGGGGGCGTCAAGAGACCCAGTACTTC. This sequence encodes CASRQTGGRQETQYF.

The rearrangement links TRBV2 to TRBJ2-5, with a tentative D call TRBD1 (6 bases). CDR1 and CDR2 (germline): SNHLY, FYNNEI. The CDR3 spans 14 residues. The V end was cut by 9 bases, the J end by 0 bases, with 14 bases between. The CDR3 spells CARAGDSYQETQYF. The CDR3 DNA reads as TGTGCCAGGGCAGGGGATTCCTACCAAGAGACCCAGTACTTC.

The rearrangement joins TRBV9 to TRBJ1-2; TRBD1 agrees at 8 bases. Losses at the gene ends were 4 bases for V and 5 bases for J; bases not matched to a gene: 16. The CDR3 loop spans 17 amino acids. The germline V gene encodes CDR1 SGDLS and CDR2 YYNGEE. CDR3 sequence: CASSLGQGIPITYGYTF. CDR3 coding DNA: TGTGCCAGCAGCCTCGGACAGGGTATACCAATTACTTATGGCTACACCTTC.

This rearrangement joins TRBV9 to TRBJ2-1; D uncertain. From germline, CDR1 is SGDLS and CDR2 YYNGEE. V lost 0 bases and J lost 7, with 11 bases in between. The CDR3 runs to 14 residues. The CDR3 loop reads CASSVAWQKNEQFF. CDR3 nucleotide sequence: TGTGCCAGCAGCGTAGCTTGGCAGAAAAATGAGCAGTTCTTC.